This TCR beta chain was retrieved from a study of T cells after yellow fever vaccination. Study background: The SMART-Seq v4 Ultra Low Input method served to prepare the low-cell-number fractions.

Study observations and caveats: Re-detected after boosting: most primary clones, 96% of CD4 and about 85% of CD8. Weaker in magnitude, the secondary response showed a faster peak on day 5 versus 15.

UMIs were added to TCR cDNA along with a universal primer site when it was made by 5'RACE template switching. TCRdb ran MiXCR on the 5' RACE reads and lists one entry per CDR3 protein. The profile shows more than 250,000 distinct CDR3 sequences, 6.8% of them singletons. This CDR3 has 12 amino acids. V lost 0 bases, J lost 10 bases, and 4 bases lay in between. Germline loops: CDR1 MNHEY, CDR2 SMNVEV (reference sequence). This clonotype was recorded many times. Its target is unknown. This sample comprised PBMCs, obtained approximately 40 days after the first yellow fever vaccination. The rearrangement uses TRBV27 and TRBJ1-6, with no clear D. The clonotype originates from a man younger than 30 who received the YFV17D yellow fever vaccine. DNA for the CDR3: TGTGCCAGCAGTTTATCTCGCTCACCCCTCCACTTT. Translation: CASSLSRSPLHF.